This entry lists 5 T cell receptor beta chains sequenced from one sample in a study of OX40 agonist ivuxolimab in advanced cancers. Using immunoSEQ multiplex PCR, the repertoire was profiled, and TCRdb retains in-frame clones only, with some absent. The data show around 80,000 clones, around 86% seen once. The sample here was CD4+ or CD8+ T cells sorted from blood, taken in a trial of the OX40 agonist ivuxolimab. These receptors all stem from an adult with an advanced solid tumor such as melanoma, head and neck, liver or kidney cancer.

This clone has just a few counts. The rearrangement uses TRBV9 and TRBJ2-1, with D possibly TRBD1 on 5 matching bases. Trimming removed 2 bases from V and 1 base from J, with 10 bases in between. The CDR3 has 15 residues. In germline, CDR1 is SGDLS, CDR2 YYNGEE. The DNA for the CDR3 is TGTGCCAGCAGCGTTCTAGGGGATTCCTACAATGAGCAGTTCTTC. Translated: CASSVLGDSYNEQFF.

This clone was seen a handful of times. The chain recombines TRBV28 with TRBJ1-4; D may be TRBD1 (6 bases). The CDR3 covers 14 residues. Germline V CDR1 and CDR2: MDHEN, SYDVKM. Deletions cut 3 bases from V and 7 bases from J, with 12 bases between. The DNA for the CDR3 is TGTGCCAGCAGTTTCCGGGGGGCTGGTGAAAAACTGTTTTTT. This translates into CASSFRGAGEKLFF.

This rearrangement joins TRBV2 to TRBJ1-5; 7 bases align to TRBD1. Germline V gene data show CDR1 as SNHLY and CDR2 as FYNNEI. J lost 4 bases, V lost 6 bases, and 3 bases had no gene match. CDR3 length equals 13 residues. The CDR3 sequence: CASRTGINQPQHF. The CDR3 nucleotides read TGTGCCAGCAGGACAGGGATAAATCAGCCCCAGCATTTT. The entire variable domain, with the rest obtained from reference TRBV2 and TRBJ1-5, is as follows: EPEVTQTPSHQVTQMGQEVILRCVPISNHLYFYWYRQILGQKVEFLVSFYNNEISEKSEIFDDQFSVERPDGSNFTLKIRSTKLEDSAMYFCASRTGINQPQHFGDGTRLSIL.

This chain connects TRBV6-5 to TRBJ2-7; 9 bases align to TRBD1. CDR3 length: 11 residues. Germline V gene sequence: CDR1 MNHEY, CDR2 SVGAGI. The V gene end was trimmed by 5 bases and the J gene end by 13 bases; junction bases not matched to a gene: 6. The CDR3 sequence is CASSRGQGIYF. CDR3 DNA sequence: TGTGCCAGCAGTCGGGGACAGGGAATTTACTTC.

The chain has TRBV18 and TRBJ2-7; TRBD1 matches 10 bases. The CDR3 has 14 amino acids. Germline values: CDR1 KGHSH, CDR2 LQKENI. The V gene end was trimmed by 2 bases and the J gene end by 5 bases; junction bases not matched to a gene: 3. In DNA form, the CDR3 reads TGTGCCAGCTCACCAAGGGACAGGGGAGACGAGCAGTACTTC. Its translation: CASSPRDRGDEQYF. The full variable domain, in which reference TRBV18 and TRBJ2-7 provide the parts outside the CDR3, is NAGVMQNPRHLVRRRGQEARLRCSPMKGHSHVYWYRQLPEEGLKFMVYLQKENIIDESGMPKERFSAEFPKEGPSILRIQQVVRGDSAAYFCASSPRDRGDEQYFGPGTRLTVT.